This T cell receptor beta chain came from a study of beta chain features in type 1 diabetes. Looking at the study overall: Summed over all samples, the examined sorted cells came to 85 million to 130 million.

Study findings and constraints: Shorter TCRB CDR3s, moderately but significantly so, marked every one of the four CD4+ subsets in Type 1 diabetes patients.

A note on this clone: Its antigen is unidentified.

Every isolated RNA sample was fully reverse transcribed, so sequencing captured expressed TCRB transcripts. Profiling relied on immunoSEQ multiplex PCR, and the TCRdb table lists in-frame clones only, not all of them. The table records about 270,000 clones, roughly 13% of them present only once. V shed 3 bases and J 7 bases; nucleotides not matched to a gene: 14. CDR1 is KGHSH, CDR2 LQKENI, per germline. The CDR3 loop spans 17 amino acids. Sequenced material: naive CD4+ T cells from blood. This TCR came from a man under 40 with type 1 diabetes. This chain connects TRBV18 to TRBJ2-2, with TRBD2 matching over 7 bases. The CDR3 is CASSPSMAGEIGGELFF. The CDR3 region has the DNA TGTGCCAGCTCACCGTCTATGGCGGGAGAAATCGGCGGGGAGCTGTTTTTT.